The clone carrying this TCR beta chain was counted a few times. Antigen unknown. The sample comes from a study of T-cell memory formation after mild COVID-19. Study in general: Largely, the TCR clusters proved donor specific.

TCRdb ran MiXCR on the 5' RACE reads and lists one entry per CDR3 protein. The profile shows about 440,000 distinct CDR3 sequences, about 20% of them singletons. Study-wide results and caveats: Later expanders leaned toward CD4+, whereas clones contracting from day 15 to 85 were balanced CD4/CD8. Pre-infection memory already had some responding clones, implying cross-reactive memory joined.

CDR1 and CDR2 (germline): KGHDR, SFDVKD. V dropped 0 bases and J dropped 0 bases, with 6 bases sitting between them. CDR3 size: 15 residues. V gene TRBV24-1 combines with J gene TRBJ2-3; D not certain. This TCR derives from an adult woman who had mild COVID-19 (a few samples of this study predate the infection). Cell type and time point are not known. The sample consisted of PBMCs or a T cell subset sorted from them (not recorded which). CDR3: CATSDLEVSTDTQYF. CDR3 DNA: TGTGCCACCAGTGATTTGGAGGTGAGCACAGATACGCAGTATTTT.